Following are 15 T cell receptor beta chains from one sample sequenced in a study of blood T cell repertoires in COVID-19. Generated by immunoSEQ multiplex PCR, the TCRdb table keeps only in-frame clones and is missing some. The table has over 400,000 clones, about 85% seen once; the top ten hold roughly 8%. Material: PBMCs or T cells enriched from blood (not recorded which). All receptors come from an older woman who had recovered from COVID-19.

The chain combines TRBV2 with TRBJ1-3, with D perhaps TRBD1 (6 bases). V lost 4 bases and J 0 bases, leaving 10 bases between the germline ends. Germline CDR1 is SNHLY and CDR2 is FYNNEI. The CDR3 spans 15 residues. The CDR3 region is CASSGTDSSGNTIYF. The CDR3 DNA is TGTGCCAGCAGTGGGACAGACAGCTCTGGAAACACCATATATTTT.

V gene TRBV14 combines with J gene TRBJ1-4; tentative D call: TRBD1 (6 bases). The CDR3 is 15 residues long. The V end lost 5 bases, the J end lost 0 bases, and 10 bases lay between the germline ends. The germline CDR1 and CDR2 sequences are SGHDN and FVKESK. CDR3 loop: CASSRTGTTNEKLFF. CDR3 bases: TGTGCCAGCAGCAGAACAGGGACAACTAATGAAAAACTGTTTTTT.

CDR3 coding DNA: TGCGCCAGCAGCTTGGCCACTAGCGAGGGATCCGATACGCAGTATTTT. It codes for CASSLATSEGSDTQYF. The chain joins TRBV5-1 to TRBJ2-3; 7 bases map to TRBD2. CDR1 and CDR2 from the germline V gene are SGHRS and YFSETQ. Trimming cost V 0 bases and J 6 bases; bases outside gene matches: 10. CDR3 length: 16 residues.

The rearrangement links TRBV5-1 to TRBJ2-3, with D perhaps TRBD2 (6 bases). Germline V CDR1 and CDR2: SGHRS, YFSETQ. V shed 0 bases and J shed 6 bases, with 17 bases lying between them. The CDR3 is 16 amino acids. CDR3 loop: CASSLELLAGGDTQYF. DNA for the CDR3: TGCGCCAGCAGCTTGGAATTACTAGCCGGAGGGGATACGCAGTATTTT.

Only one count was recorded for this clone. The chain couples TRBV4-1 to TRBJ1-2, with a tentative D call TRBD1 (5 bases). This CDR3 region has 16 residues. The V end lost 2 bases, the J end lost 4 bases, and 17 bases lay between the germline ends. CDR1 and CDR2 (germline): MGHRA, YSYEKL. CDR3 region: CASSQLHDSYLYGYTF. The CDR3, as DNA: TGCGCCAGCAGCCAACTTCACGACAGTTACCTCTATGGCTACACCTTC.

The CDR3 reads CASRVEGNTIYF. Here the CDR3 DNA reads TGTGCCAGTCGGGTGGAAGGAAACACCATATATTTT. The chain links TRBV11-2 to TRBJ1-3; D gene ambiguous. Trimming shortened V by 9 bases and J by 4 bases, and 10 bases separated the two germline ends. The CDR3 covers 12 residues. Germline V gene data show CDR1 as SGHAT and CDR2 as FQNNGV.

The gene calls are TRBV10-2 and TRBJ1-2; 9 nucleotides match TRBD1. V shed 8 bases and J 1 base; nucleotides not matched to a gene: 2. This CDR3 has 13 amino acids. Looked up from germline, CDR1 is WSHSY and CDR2 is SAAADI. CDR3 nucleotides: TGCGCCAGCTTGGGACAGGGTAACTATGGCTACACCTTC. Its protein is CASLGQGNYGYTF.

The rearrangement links TRBV24-1 to TRBJ2-1, with TRBD2 as a possible D gene (6 bases). V shed 7 bases and J shed 12 bases, with 15 bases lying between them. Germline assignment: CDR1 KGHDR and CDR2 SFDVKD. This CDR3 has 12 residues. CDR3 amino acids: CATSRDRDLQFF. The DNA of the CDR3 is TGTGCCACCAGCAGGGACCGGGACTTGCAGTTCTTC.

This chain connects TRBV6-5 to TRBJ2-3; 12 bases match TRBD1. The CDR3 runs 14 residues. The V gene's germline CDR1 is MNHEY and CDR2 SVGAGI. J gave up 4 bases and V 6 bases, and 2 bases lay outside the gene matches. Here the CDR3 reads CASRGTGGADTQYF. CDR3 nucleotides: TGTGCCAGCAGGGGGACAGGGGGCGCAGATACGCAGTATTTT.

The chain couples TRBV14 to TRBJ2-7, with a possible D match to TRBD1 (5 bases). This CDR3 region has 14 residues. V lost 4 bases and J lost 3, with 13 bases in between. CDR1 is SGHDN, CDR2 FVKESK, per germline. The CDR3 loop reads CASSLYLDSYEQYF. CDR3 bases: TGTGCCAGCAGCCTTTACCTCGACAGCTACGAGCAGTACTTC. Based on the CDR3 plus reference TRBV14 and TRBJ2-7, the full variable domain is EAGVTQFPSHSVIEKGQTVTLRCDPISGHDNLYWYRRVMGKEIKFLLHFVKESKQDESGMPNNRFLAERTGGTYSTLKVQPAELEDSGVYFCASSLYLDSYEQYFGPGTRLTVT.

The gene calls are TRBV28 and TRBJ1-6; D uncertain. In germline, CDR1 is MDHEN, CDR2 SYDVKM. The CDR3 is 16 residues long. Trimming took off 2 bases at V and 3 bases at J, with 11 bases between the two ends. CDR3 region: CASSLTLLFYNSPLHF. CDR3 nucleotides: TGTGCCAGCAGTTTAACTCTGCTTTTCTATAATTCACCCCTCCACTTT. Filled out from reference TRBV28 and TRBJ1-6, the complete variable domain reads DVKVTQSSRYLVKRTGEKVFLECVQDMDHENMFWYRQDPGLGLRLIYFSYDVKMKEKGDIPEGYSVSREKKERFSLILESASTNQTSMYLCASSLTLLFYNSPLHFGNGTRLTVT.

This clone has a single count. The V call is TRBV7-2, the J call TRBJ1-2; 9 bases match TRBD1. There are 14 residues in the CDR3. Germline V gene sequence: CDR1 SGHTA, CDR2 FQGNSA. Trimming at V came to 4 bases and at J to 6 bases, leaving 6 bases not matched to a gene. CDR3 sequence (DNA): TGTGCCAGCAGCTCGAGTGACAGGGGGAATGGCTACACCTTC. It is translated as CASSSSDRGNGYTF. The full variable domain, its missing parts supplied by reference TRBV7-2 and TRBJ1-2, is GAGVSQSPSNKVTEKGKDVELRCDPISGHTALYWYRQSLGQGLEFLIYFQGNSAPDKSGLPSDRFSAERTGGSVSTLTIQRTQQEDSAVYLCASSSSDRGNGYTFGSGTRLTVV.

This clone has a handful of counts. The CDR3 DNA reads TGTGCCAGCAGTGAGCAGACTAGCGGGGTGGATACGCAGTATTTT. Translation gives CASSEQTSGVDTQYF. The chain links TRBV2 to TRBJ2-3; TRBD2 matches 11 bases. CDR3 length equals 15 residues. CDR1 and CDR2 (germline): SNHLY, FYNNEI. V was clipped by 3 bases and J by 6 bases; unmatched bases: 5.

The chain links TRBV10-1 to TRBJ2-1; 8 nucleotides align to TRBD1. The CDR3 sequence is 15 residues long. Germline CDR1 is WNHNN and CDR2 is SYGVQD (reference sequence). The V segment lost 8 bases and the J segment 6 bases; nucleotides outside the gene matches: 12. The CDR3 spells CASYPFGQGPNEQFF. CDR3 bases: TGCGCCAGCTACCCGTTTGGACAGGGACCCAATGAGCAGTTCTTC.

This clone was found once. This chain joins TRBV7-9 and TRBJ1-1, with D uncertain. The CDR3 loop spans 14 amino acids. Germline values: CDR1 SEHNR, CDR2 FQNEAQ (reference sequence). V was trimmed by 5 bases and J by 2 bases, leaving 12 bases between them. The CDR3 bases are TGTGCCAGCAGCATAACGAGAGGCAACACTGAAGCTTTCTTT. Residues: CASSITRGNTEAFF.